A single sample is the source of the 7 T cell receptor beta chains below, sequenced in a study of cytotoxic CD8 clonotypes in ibrutinib-treated CLL. Here immunoSEQ multiplex PCR was the method, and the copy in TCRdb shows in-frame clones only, minus some. The sample yields some 140,000 clones, around 90% seen once. The sequencing here drew on PBMCs, taken after 12 months of ibrutinib treatment. The source is a human donor with chronic lymphocytic leukemia.

The chain combines TRBV4-2 with TRBJ2-3; D call uncertain. CDR1 and CDR2 (germline): LGHNA, YNFKEQ. CDR3 length equals 11 residues. The V end lost 4 bases, the J end lost 3 bases, and 2 bases lay between the germline ends. The CDR3 sequence: CASSRTDTQYF. The CDR3 DNA reads TGTGCCAGCAGCCGTACAGATACGCAGTATTTT.

This chain joins TRBV28 and TRBJ2-3, with 9 bases aligning to TRBD2. The CDR3 consists of 14 residues. With V trimmed by 6 bases and J by 10 bases, 11 bases remained unmatched. The germline V gene has CDR1 MDHEN and CDR2 SYDVKM. The DNA for the CDR3 is TGTGCCAGCAGCCCGGGACTAGCAACAACGGCGCAGTATTTT. It translates to CASSPGLATTAQYF.

The rearrangement joins TRBV6-5 to TRBJ2-4; D is perhaps TRBD2 (7 bases). The CDR3 sequence is 16 residues long. With 0 bases removed from V and 2 bases from J, the gap between germline ends came to 11 bases. Germline CDR1 and CDR2: MNHEY and SVGAGI. The CDR3 sequence: CASSYSRGGPKNIQYF. The DNA for the CDR3 is TGTGCCAGCAGTTACTCTAGGGGGGGACCCAAAAACATTCAGTACTTC.

The V gene is TRBV27, the J gene TRBJ2-7; D perhaps matches TRBD1 (6 bases). V gave up 6 bases and J gave up 5 bases, with 14 bases separating them. This CDR3 region has 13 residues. Germline V gene data show CDR1 as MNHEY and CDR2 as SMNVEV (reference sequence). The CDR3 DNA sequence: TGTGCCAGCAGCCCGGGACACCGCAACGAGCAGTACTTC. It translates to CASSPGHRNEQYF.

This chain joins TRBV6-5 and TRBJ2-3; 9 bases align to TRBD2. The V segment lost 6 bases and the J segment 3 bases; nucleotides outside the gene matches: 7. This CDR3 spans 15 amino acids. CDR1 MNHEY and CDR2 SVGAGI come from the germline V gene. The CDR3 nucleotides read TGTGCCAGCAGCGGCGGGAGGGGCAGGACAGATACGCAGTATTTT. This codes for CASSGGRGRTDTQYF.

Concerning this clone: In the same sample, other DNA sequences code for this CDR3. The CDR3 here is CASSLGSYEQYF. The CDR3 coding sequence is TGTGCCAGCAGCTTAGGGTCCTACGAGCAGTACTTC. This chain uses TRBV7-9 with TRBJ2-7; no reliable D call. The CDR3 has 12 residues. Germline V CDR1 and CDR2: SEHNR, FQNEAQ (reference sequence). Trimming took off 1 base at V and 1 base at J, with 2 bases between the two ends.

The chain employs TRBV20-1 and TRBJ2-1, with D tentatively TRBD1 (5 bases). Trimming stripped 6 bases from V and 8 bases from J, with 8 bases between. Germline V CDR1 and CDR2: DFQATT, SNEGSKA (reference sequence). The CDR3 is 10 amino acids. CDR3 coding DNA: TGCAGTGCGTTAGGGGATGAGCAGTTCTTC. This translates into CSALGDEQFF.